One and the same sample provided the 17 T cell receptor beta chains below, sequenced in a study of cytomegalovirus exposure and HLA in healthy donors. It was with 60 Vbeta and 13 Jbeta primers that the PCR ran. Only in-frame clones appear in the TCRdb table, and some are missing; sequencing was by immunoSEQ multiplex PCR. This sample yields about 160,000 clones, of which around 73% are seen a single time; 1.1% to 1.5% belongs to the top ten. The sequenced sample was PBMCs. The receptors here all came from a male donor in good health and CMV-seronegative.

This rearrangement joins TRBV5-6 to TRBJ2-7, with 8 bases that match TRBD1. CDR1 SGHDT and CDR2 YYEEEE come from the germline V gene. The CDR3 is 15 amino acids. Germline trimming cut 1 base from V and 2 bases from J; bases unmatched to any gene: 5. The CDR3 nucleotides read TGTGCCAGCAGCTTGTGGGGACAGGAACCCTACGAGCAGTACTTC. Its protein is CASSLWGQEPYEQYF.

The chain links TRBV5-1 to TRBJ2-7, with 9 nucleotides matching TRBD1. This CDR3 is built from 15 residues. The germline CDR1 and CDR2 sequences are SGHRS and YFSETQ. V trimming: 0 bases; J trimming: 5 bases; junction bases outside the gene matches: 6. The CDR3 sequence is CASSLAGQGSDEQYF. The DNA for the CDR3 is TGCGCCAGCAGCTTGGCGGGACAGGGTAGCGACGAGCAGTACTTC.

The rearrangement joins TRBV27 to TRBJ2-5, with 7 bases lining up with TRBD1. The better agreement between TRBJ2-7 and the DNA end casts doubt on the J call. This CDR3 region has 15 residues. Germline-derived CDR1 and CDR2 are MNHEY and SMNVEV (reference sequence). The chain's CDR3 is CASSHLQGSFNEQYF. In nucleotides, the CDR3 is TGTGCCAGCAGTCACCTACAGGGGTCGTTTAACGAGCAGTACTTC.

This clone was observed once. The CDR3 here is CASTKGRGGETQYF. The CDR3 DNA sequence: TGTGCCAGCACCAAGGGACGGGGGGGAGAGACCCAGTACTTC. The chain combines TRBV6-5 with TRBJ2-5, with 8 positions matching TRBD2. V dropped 7 bases and J dropped 4; count of bases not matched to a gene: 8. CDR1 and CDR2 (germline): MNHEY, SVGAGI. This CDR3 comprises 14 residues.

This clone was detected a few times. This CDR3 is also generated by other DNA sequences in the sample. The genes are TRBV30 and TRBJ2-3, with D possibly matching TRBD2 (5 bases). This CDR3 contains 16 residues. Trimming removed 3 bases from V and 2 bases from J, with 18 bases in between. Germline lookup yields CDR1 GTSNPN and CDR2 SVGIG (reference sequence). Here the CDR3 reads CAWRVLDGLLTDTQYF. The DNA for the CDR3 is TGTGCCTGGAGAGTCTTGGACGGACTCCTCACAGATACGCAGTATTTT.

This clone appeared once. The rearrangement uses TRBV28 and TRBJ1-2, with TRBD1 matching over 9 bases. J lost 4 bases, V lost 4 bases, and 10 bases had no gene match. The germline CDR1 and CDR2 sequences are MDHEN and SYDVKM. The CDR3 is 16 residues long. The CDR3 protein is CASSSPGQGGAYGYTF. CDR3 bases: TGTGCCAGCAGTTCCCCGGGACAGGGTGGTGCCTATGGCTACACCTTC.

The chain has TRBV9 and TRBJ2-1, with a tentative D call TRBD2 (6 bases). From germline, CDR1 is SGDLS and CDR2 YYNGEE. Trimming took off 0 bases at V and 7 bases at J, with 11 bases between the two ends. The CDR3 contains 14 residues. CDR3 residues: CASSVGAGINEQFF. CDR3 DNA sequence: TGTGCCAGCAGCGTAGGGGCGGGAATTAATGAGCAGTTCTTC.

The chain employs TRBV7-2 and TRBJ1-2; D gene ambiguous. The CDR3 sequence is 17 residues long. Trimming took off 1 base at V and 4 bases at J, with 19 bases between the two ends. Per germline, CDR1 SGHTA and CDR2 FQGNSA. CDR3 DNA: TGTGCCAGCAGCTTAGAATCTGGAGTGGCAAGTGCCTATGGCTACACCTTC. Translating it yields CASSLESGVASAYGYTF.

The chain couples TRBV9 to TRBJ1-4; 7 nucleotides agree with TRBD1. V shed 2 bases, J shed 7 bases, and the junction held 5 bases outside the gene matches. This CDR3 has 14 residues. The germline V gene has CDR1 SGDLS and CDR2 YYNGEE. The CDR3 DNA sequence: TGTGCCAGCAGCGTGACGCACAGGGGTGAAAAACTGTTTTTT. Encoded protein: CASSVTHRGEKLFF.

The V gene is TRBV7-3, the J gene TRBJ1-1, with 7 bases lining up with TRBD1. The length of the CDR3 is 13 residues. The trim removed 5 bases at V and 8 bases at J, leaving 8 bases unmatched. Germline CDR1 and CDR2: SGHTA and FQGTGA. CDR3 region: CASSAYPGQEAFF. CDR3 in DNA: TGTGCCAGCAGCGCATATCCGGGACAGGAAGCTTTCTTT.

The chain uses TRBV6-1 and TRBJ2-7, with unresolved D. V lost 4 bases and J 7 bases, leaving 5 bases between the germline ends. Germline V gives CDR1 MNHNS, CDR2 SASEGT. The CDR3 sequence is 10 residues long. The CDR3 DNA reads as TGTGCCAGCAGTGTTTATGAGCAGTACTTC. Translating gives CASSVYEQYF.

CDR3 loop: CASSIVLAGDNEQFF. Here the CDR3 DNA reads TGTGCCAGTAGTATAGTTCTAGCGGGAGACAATGAGCAGTTCTTC. The J gene is TRBJ2-1, the V gene TRBV19; 10 nucleotides align to TRBD2. Looked up from germline, CDR1 is LNHDA and CDR2 is SQIVND (reference sequence). CDR3 length equals 15 residues. V trimming: 1 base; J trimming: 5 bases; junction bases outside the gene matches: 2.

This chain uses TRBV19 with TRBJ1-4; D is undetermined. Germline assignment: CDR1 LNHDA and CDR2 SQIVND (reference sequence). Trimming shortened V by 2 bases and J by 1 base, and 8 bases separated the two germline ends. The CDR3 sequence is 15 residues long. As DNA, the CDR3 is TGTGCCAGTAGTATAAGGAGGATAACTAATGAAAAACTGTTTTTT. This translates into CASSIRRITNEKLFF.

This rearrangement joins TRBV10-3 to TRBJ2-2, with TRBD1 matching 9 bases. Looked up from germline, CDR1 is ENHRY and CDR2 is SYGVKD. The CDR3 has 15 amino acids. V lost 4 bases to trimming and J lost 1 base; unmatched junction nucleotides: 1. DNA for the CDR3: TGTGCCATCAGTGGGGACAGGGAGAACACCGGGGAGCTGTTTTTT. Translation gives CAISGDRENTGELFF.

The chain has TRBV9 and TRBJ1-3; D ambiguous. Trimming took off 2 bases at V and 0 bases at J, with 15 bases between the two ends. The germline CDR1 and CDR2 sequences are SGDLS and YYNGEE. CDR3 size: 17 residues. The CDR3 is CASSVGTEPNSGNTIYF. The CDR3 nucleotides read TGTGCCAGCAGCGTGGGTACAGAACCGAACTCTGGAAACACCATATATTTT.

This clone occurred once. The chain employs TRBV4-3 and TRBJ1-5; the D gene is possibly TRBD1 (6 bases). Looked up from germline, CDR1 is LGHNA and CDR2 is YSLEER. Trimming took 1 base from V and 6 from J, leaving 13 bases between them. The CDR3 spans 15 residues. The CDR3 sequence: CASSQAYRVGQPQHF. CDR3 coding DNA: TGCGCCAGCAGCCAAGCATACAGGGTGGGTCAGCCCCAGCATTTT.

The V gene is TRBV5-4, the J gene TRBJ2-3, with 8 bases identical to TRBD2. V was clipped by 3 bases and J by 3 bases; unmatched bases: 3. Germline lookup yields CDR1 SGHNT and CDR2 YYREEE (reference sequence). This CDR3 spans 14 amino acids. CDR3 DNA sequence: TGTGCCAGCAGCTCCGGACTAGCAACAGATACGCAGTATTTT. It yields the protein CASSSGLATDTQYF.